Reported below is one T cell receptor (beta chain). Its target antigen remains unknown. No much larger clone exists at a distance of one base, and base qualities are not known. The data were taken from a study of blood T cell repertoires in COVID-19 (dated by TCRdb to about 2020). Broadly, across the study: Samples covering the acute and convalescent phases of COVID-19 were provided by collaborators in the United States, Italy and Spain. The samples were drawn from the first 160 participants of the ongoing ImmuneRACE study and from under 1,500 subjects provided by 6 global collaborators. Nearly every sample came with metadata listing a de-identified subject ID, COVID-19 status, age in years and sex. HLA class I and class II types, where available, came from metadata supplied by the sample provider rather than from assay-based typing. The repertoires were released in a freely available public database intended as a resource for research on the immune response to SARS-CoV-2. The material from the prospective study consisted of cDNA or gDNA derived from T cells, B-cell-depleted T cells, or PBMCs. The dataset comprised deeply sampled blood TCRbeta repertoires from subjects exposed to, actively infected with, or recovered from COVID-19.

TCRbeta CDR3 regions were amplified from genomic DNA using the immunoSEQ Assay, a bias-controlled multiplex PCR. The authors' pipeline ran thus. The number of nucleated cells in each sample was estimated by amplification of reference gene primers within the assay. To quantify the absolute abundance of each unique TCRbeta CDR3 rearrangement, sequence reads were collapsed and filtered. For each sample, productive Simpson clonality was calculated as the square root of Simpson's diversity index over productive rearrangements. TCRdb provides this immuneACCESS table in a form limited to in-frame rearrangements. Some clones are lacking; in checked studies, under half of them reflect an unresolved V gene, and why the rest are absent is not known. The V and J calls and clone size were taken over from that table, and D and trimming were inferred from the DNA. The sample table shows 290,000 or so clones, and around nine tenths are seen once. Roughly 1.3% of the sample is in the top ten clones.

The CDR3 holds 16 amino acids from the cysteine to the phenylalanine. Kept here is only the CDR3 DNA, which spans 48 bases and is read in frame from base 1. As encoded in the germline V gene, CDR1 is MNHEY while CDR2 is SVGEGT. The junction shows trimming of 0 bases on V and 2 bases on J, plus 14 bases between the germline ends. Whole blood was collected in K2EDTA tubes by collaborating institutions according to the institutions' own protocols. Collaborator samples were shipped for TCRbeta analysis as frozen whole blood, isolated PBMCs, or DNA extracted from either sample type. The study at large found these results: The amount of clinical and demographic metadata varied by source and participant and was provided uncurated.

Sample: peripheral blood. The source is a man between 65 and 85 years old with acute or convalescent COVID-19. The sequence joins TRBV6-2 or TRBV6-3 to TRBJ2-7; the D segment could be TRBD1, given 5 matching bases. The sequence in DNA is TGTGCCAGCAGTTACTCGATCGACAGACCTACCTACGAGCAGTACTTC. Its protein reads: CASSYSIDRPTYEQYF.